This note documents a single TCR beta chain sequence. The target of this receptor is not known. Base qualities are not at hand, and no much larger clone is one base apart. In the paper's terms, the time point label means: approximately 2 years on ibrutinib. For TCR beta library preparation, roughly 2 micrograms of genomic DNA was extracted from cryopreserved PBMCs. Longitudinal blood samples from CLL patients receiving ibrutinib monotherapy were subjected to high-throughput TCR beta sequencing. Patients were enrolled in a phase 2 open-label single-center ibrutinib monotherapy trial. The data were obtained in a study of cytotoxic CD8 clonotypes in ibrutinib-treated CLL listed by TCRdb under 2021. About the investigation overall: The cohort was composed of 11 relapsed/refractory and roughly 15 treatment-naive patients; IGHV unmutated status was identified in 17 patients. Patients were still on ibrutinib when every remission and progressive disease sample was collected. The response samples were drawn at a median of approximately twelve months into treatment, with a range of about 6 to 36 months. Responses were partial in roughly 24 patients and complete in 2; after median around 68 months follow-up, around 15 stayed in remission and 12 progressed. On average, each sample yielded 255,043 productive templates and roughly 95,000 productive rearrangements. Longitudinal samples were available for about 30% of the roughly 86 trial participants. Cryopreserved peripheral blood mononuclear cells were collected at three points: before therapy, at response, and at either sustained remission or disease progression.

The paper's findings and limits, for the study overall: Clonality rose at ibrutinib response, remained stable during sustained remission, and dropped back toward baseline at progression. Public clonotypes were rare and either shrank or stayed stable during treatment, and the rise in clonality at ibrutinib response reflected expansion of private clonotypes. Baseline clonality exceeded that of age-matched healthy donors and correlated strongly with circulating CD8+ T-cell counts. Sampling times were not matched between patients in sustained remission and patients whose disease was progressing, and lymph node repertoires were not examined.

Each clonotype received, on average, 10x coverage in deep resolution sequencing performed on a MiSeq, where the target depth lay between 1 in 1 million and 1 in 200,000 T cells. The immunoSEQ hsTCRB Kit was used to generate the TCR beta libraries. The paper's processing steps were these. The data were analyzed with ImmunoSEQ Analyzer and ImmunoSEQ Data Assistant, and V, D and J gene assignments followed IMGT definitions. Clonality, which ranges from 0 to 1, was calculated by subtracting the normalized Shannon entropy of productive rearrangement frequencies from one. Only overrepresented clonotypes making up at least 0.05% of each patient's repertoire were included in the public clonotype analysis. Repertoires from roughly 13 age-matched healthy donors in immuneACCESS were used as clonality controls. TCRdb limited this immuneACCESS table to in-frame rearrangements with V and J called. A share of clones is missing; checked studies link under half to unresolved V genes, and the rest is unexplained. V, J and clone size reflect that table, while D and trimming were determined from the DNA. In all, the sample holds some 130,000 clones, and approximately 80% of those were seen once. Just over 5% of the sample is held by the ten biggest clonotypes.

The germline V gene supplies CDR1 MRHNA and CDR2 SNTAGT. Relative to germline, V is 2 bases shorter and J is 8 bases shorter, with 11 bases between their ends. From cysteine to phenylalanine, the CDR3 is 13 amino acids long. The read is trimmed to its CDR3 DNA, 39 bases read in frame from base 1. Recombination connected TRBV6-4 to TRBJ2-3; the D region possibly corresponds to TRBD2 (5 bases align). The specimen comprised PBMCs, sampled after 24 months of ibrutinib treatment. This sequence was found in a human donor with chronic lymphocytic leukemia. The CDR3 is CASSDEIRGTQYF. Read as DNA, the sequence is TGTGCCAGCAGTGACGAGATCCGGGGTACGCAGTATTTT.